Each of the 5 T cell receptor beta chains below was sequenced from the same sample in a study of shared clonotypes between healthy human individuals. TCRdb's copy holds only in-frame clones and misses some; the assay was immunoSEQ multiplex PCR. This table holds a few hundred thousand clones, around 81% found once. The sequenced sample consisted of PBMCs. The source is a woman between 40 and 50 years old in good health. Some clones in this sample may be carry-over from other donors' samples.

This clone was counted only a few times. The chain recombines TRBV7-3 with TRBJ2-3, with a tentative D call TRBD2 (6 bases). In germline, CDR1 is SGHTA, CDR2 FQGTGA. The CDR3 length is 14 residues. The V end was cut by 5 bases, the J end by 6 bases, with 15 bases between. Here the CDR3 reads CASSPRESWDTQYF. Here the CDR3 DNA reads TGTGCCAGCAGCCCCCGGGAGTCATGGGATACGCAGTATTTT.

This clone was seen only a few times. The chain recombines TRBV5-1 with TRBJ2-2; no firm D call. Germline CDR1 reads SGHRS; CDR2 reads YFSETQ. This CDR3 is 17 amino acids long. Trimming took 0 bases from V and 0 from J, leaving 12 bases between them. The CDR3 sequence is CASSLDLRAPNTGELFF. In DNA, the CDR3 is TGCGCCAGCAGCTTGGACCTCCGGGCGCCGAACACCGGGGAGCTGTTTTTT.

In its sample, this clone was seen many times. The CDR3 nucleotides are TGTGCCAGCTTAACAGGGGGAGGTCGAGATGGCTACACCTTC. Protein: CASLTGGGRDGYTF. The chain combines TRBV28 with TRBJ1-2, with 8 bases that match TRBD1. The CDR3 is 14 residues long. V was clipped by 8 bases and J by 6 bases; unmatched bases: 11. Germline CDR1 reads MDHEN; CDR2 reads SYDVKM.

This clone was detected only once. The rearrangement links TRBV6-5 to TRBJ2-7, with D possibly matching TRBD2 (6 bases). Germline assignment: CDR1 MNHEY and CDR2 SVGAGI. Trimming took 3 bases from V and 3 from J, leaving 9 bases between them. CDR3 length: 13 residues. The CDR3 is CASSYGGYYEQYF. The CDR3 region has the DNA TGTGCCAGCAGTTATGGGGGGTACTACGAGCAGTACTTC.

CDR3 sequence (DNA): TGTGCCAGCAGTCCCCCCCTCGGGAGCTCCTACGAGCAGTACTTC. It yields the protein CASSPPLGSSYEQYF. The chain employs TRBV28 and TRBJ2-7; weak D call: TRBD2 (6 bases). V gave up 5 bases and J gave up 0 bases, with 14 bases separating them. The CDR3 runs 15 residues. Per germline, CDR1 MDHEN and CDR2 SYDVKM.